This T cell receptor beta chain was found in a study of OX40 agonist ivuxolimab in advanced cancers. Blood was sampled at baseline, cycle 4 day 1, and cycle 7 day 1. Repertoires were generated with immunoSEQ multiplex PCR, while TCRdb's copy carries only in-frame clones and drops some. The data contain about 100,000 clones, 75% to 95% of them seen just once; the ten biggest clones take up approximately 0.54%. There are 15 residues in the CDR3. CDR1 is SGHAT and CDR2 is FQNNGV in the germline V gene. The TCR comes from an adult with an advanced solid tumor such as melanoma, head and neck, liver or kidney cancer. V is TRBV11-2 and J is TRBJ2-5; weak D call: TRBD2 (6 bases). The end of the DNA fits TRBJ2-7 better, so the J call may be wrong. The source was CD4+ or CD8+ T cells sorted from blood, collected in a trial of the OX40 agonist ivuxolimab. CDR3 DNA sequence: TGTGCCAGCAGCTTAGCGGCGGGGCAGAACTACGAGCAGTACTTC. Translation gives CASSLAAGQNYEQYF.